This T cell receptor (beta chain) was sequenced for a study of cytomegalovirus exposure and HLA in healthy donors (TCRdb year 2017). Describing the broader study: In an earlier analysis of about 560 of the donors, about 270 Gb of sequence data and 90 million to 130 million unique TCR beta sequences from some 170 million T cells were reported. An early release that covered around 590 HLA-typed donors contained about 300 gigabases of sequencing data and tens of millions of unique TCR sequences. Among the roughly 390 genotyped donors, around 79% belonged to the genetic ancestry cluster associated with self-reported Caucasian donors. The study aimed to test whether signatures of past pathogen exposure could be identified by cataloging public T cell receptors. Using immunosequencing, the study profiled T cell repertoires from some 670 subjects and related those repertoires to cytomegalovirus serostatus. Besides the first cohort of roughly 700 subjects, a separate validation cohort made up of 120 different subjects was used. To predict cytomegalovirus infection status, the study combined high-throughput TCR immunosequencing, statistical association of individual TCRs with disease status, and machine learning. A later analysis re-examined previously published TCR beta repertoires from 610 or so donors and added high-resolution HLA genotyping to investigate patterns of TCR occurrence. The later analysis used no new phenotypic data to find candidate immune exposures, relying instead on TCR beta sequences and their occurrence across donors. To decide whether each TCR beta V gene segment behaved as functional or pseudogenic, an earlier analysis of approximately 590 of the donors relied on high-throughput TCR beta sequencing. Donor age, sex, ethnicity and CMV serostatus were compiled together with the repertoire data. In a later genetic analysis, genome-wide SNP genotypes for about 65% of the 666 donors were used, and that subset was treated as a discovery cohort. All discovery cohort repertoires had been generated on a single sequencing platform. Both class I and class II loci were covered by HLA typing, at four-digit resolution. Typing coverage differed by locus: A, B, C, DRB1 and DQB1 were typed in roughly 629-630 donors, DQA1 in approximately 520, DPA1 in approximately 610, and DPB1 in just under 480. Roughly 5 DR-DQ haplotypes were handled as single units for association and clustering, since linkage in the cohort was strong. On average, 235,054 unique TCR beta nucleotide sequences were sequenced per donor among some 420 genotyped donors of the cohort, with roughly 19% of those sequences being non-productive.

A few counts support this clone. Its recognized antigen is unknown. No base quality information exists; no much larger clone differs at one position. Including the terminal cysteine and phenylalanine, the CDR3 comprises 16 residues. Just CDR3 DNA is preserved here, 48 bases in frame from base 1. V ends up 3 bases short and J 7 bases short, with an unmatched junction base count of 7. The germline V gene (reference sequence) yields LNHDA for CDR1 and SQIVND for CDR2. Results and caveats for the whole study, not just this receptor: The presence/absence analyses assumed that sequencing depth was roughly uniform across donors, and that assumption may not be true. In this cohort, only TCR beta chains were sequenced, and detectable features were limited by the absence of alpha or paired-chain data. A later analysis reported that several top co-occurrence clusters appeared linked to parvovirus B19, influenza, CMV and Epstein-Barr virus. In a later analysis, HLA-associated TCR beta chains were found to be more clonally expanded and to have lower generation probabilities than equally common non-associated chains. The only immune exposure information available for the cohort was CMV serostatus. Cytomegalovirus status was reported to be diagnosed by the classifier with high specificity and sensitivity in both the original and validation cohorts. Three of the identified cytomegalovirus-associated TCR beta chains were confirmed in vitro to be specific for cytomegalovirus antigens. Because some donors lacked HLA typing at each locus, the association tests relied only on the typed subset. Across donors, most TCR sequences were observed very rarely, whereas some public TCRs were present in many individuals. Strong co-occurrence of HLA alleles, especially DR and DQ, made assigning TCR associations to individual alleles difficult. According to a later genetic analysis, donors in an Asian-associated ancestry cluster had fewer N-insertions in productive TCRs than the approximately 710-donor mean. According to a later analysis, most CMV-associated TCR beta chains appeared to be HLA-restricted, and the HLA associations seemed to be driven largely by CMV exposure. In the study, approximately 150 TCR beta chains were listed as associated with cytomegalovirus. In a later analysis, the rate of TCR association differed among HLA loci, with DRB1 alleles having the most associated TCRs and HLA-C alleles having the fewest. V-gene and J-gene trimming of TCR beta chains was associated with a missense DCLRE1C variant in a later genetic analysis, and the association was replicated in an independent cohort. Correlated functional status among segregating V segments might be attributable to linkage disequilibrium, but an unknown experimental factor could not be ruled out. The 87-base-pair reads could not distinguish some IMGT-functional V segments, including TRBV6-2 and TRBV6-3, so those segments were excluded. The sequencing pipeline was judged likely to have produced a cluster of highly shared sequence variants as a technical artifact. Because counts were too low, some 17 rarely observed V segments, including chromosome 9 orphons, were excluded from the earlier analysis of a few hundred of the donors. At a false discovery rate of 0.05, a later analysis linked approximately 18,000 TCR beta sequences to specific HLA alleles. The authors suggested that the approach could potentially be generalized to other disease states and immunological phenotypes. An earlier analysis of 587 of the donors showed that most TCR beta V segments appeared in productive rearrangements either about 87% or about 30% of the time, which broadly matched IMGT annotations. A further reported finding was that TCR beta sequences accurately predicted the HLA-A and HLA-B alleles for most subjects in the first cohort.

In total, 500 to 700 healthy bone marrow donors made up the cohort. All cohort members were sampled while nominally healthy, although unrecorded immune exposures were likely present. The donor tested CMV seronegative and was one of the 352 seronegative cohort members. Each donor provided a peripheral blood sample, and peripheral blood mononuclear cells were used for TCR beta sequencing. Genomic DNA extraction from the blood cell samples was performed with the Qiagen DNeasy Blood Extraction Kit. The method behind the library was the immunoSEQ multiplex PCR assay. A mixture of 60 forward primers for TCR Vbeta segments and 13 reverse primers for TCR Jbeta segments was used in the multiplex PCR. A multiplex PCR assay on genomic DNA amplified the CDR3 region of rearranged TCR beta genes. Amplified TCR beta libraries were sequenced as 87-base-pair reads on the Illumina HiSeq System. Processing in the source paper ran as follows. A later analysis counted about 80 million unique TCR beta chains across the 500 to 850 repertoires, and 10 million to 12 million of these chains were shared by at least two donors. Raw reads were error-corrected and collapsed into unique sequences by a nearest-neighbor algorithm in which closely related sequences were merged to remove PCR and sequencing errors. CDR3 sequences were aligned to IMGT reference sequences to assign V, D and J gene segments. For a sequence to be retained, a match of at least six nucleotides was required to both a V gene segment and a J gene segment. A rearrangement counted as productive if the CDR3 had no stop codons and remained in frame with V and J, and every other rearrangement counted as non-productive. CDR3 was defined by IMGT convention, running from the second conserved V-encoded cysteine to the conserved J-encoded phenylalanine. The earlier analysis of about 590 of the donors excluded sequences that lacked an unambiguous match to a single V gene segment. In an earlier analysis of several hundred of the donors, V segments were called functional above 56.7% productive rearrangements and were called segregating when the between-donor standard deviation exceeded 5%. To diagnose cytomegalovirus status from the catalog of TCR beta chain sequences, a statistical classification framework was built. In a later analysis, V and J genes were assigned by comparing TCR nucleotide sequences against IMGT/GENE-DB human TR gene sequences. The TCRdist pipeline was used in a later analysis to assign CDR3 sequences and most-parsimonious VDJ recombination scenarios. In a later analysis, each TCR beta chain was defined by its CDR3 amino acid sequence together with its V-gene family, and reads lacking a unique V-gene family were excluded. In a later analysis, fewer than 650 highly shared, low-generation-probability nucleotide sequences were removed to address suspected cross-contamination and a sequencing artifact. A later analysis calculated a clonal expansion index for each public chain from normalized within-repertoire ranks of inferred template counts. A later analysis computed generation probabilities with a VDJ recombination model fitted to out-of-frame rearrangements, and checked the results against IGoR. Hypergeometric tests were used in a later analysis to score TCR-TCR, TCR-HLA and TCR-CMV co-occurrence, with a repertoire-size bias correction applied to the TCR pairs. In a later analysis, false discovery rates were estimated by permuting HLA or CMV assignments 20 times. In a later analysis, co-occurring TCRs were grouped using DBSCAN, and TCRdist sequence similarity was added for clustering within HLA-allele-positive subsets. Co-occurrence clustering excluded repertoires with fewer than 30,000 or more than 120,000 public chains, plus five with anomalous nucleotide sharing. The source is immuneACCESS, and TCRdb retained only in-frame sequences with V and J called. Part of the clones is not carried over; for the studies checked, unresolved V genes explain less than half of this, and the remainder is unexplained. The DNA gave D and trimming, while V, J and clone size come from that table. The sample table lists about 130,000 clones, 81% of them with a count of one. The top ten clonotypes cover about 0.71% of the sample.

Recombination joined TRBV19 with TRBJ1-6; TRBD1 fits 9 bases in the junction. The material sequenced was PBMCs. The receptor was derived from a man aged 18 to 29 in good health and CMV-seronegative. The CDR3 amino acid sequence is: CASSILPGQGNSPLHF. The DNA sequence is as follows: TGTGCCAGTAGTATTCTACCCGGACAGGGGAATTCACCCCTCCACTTT.